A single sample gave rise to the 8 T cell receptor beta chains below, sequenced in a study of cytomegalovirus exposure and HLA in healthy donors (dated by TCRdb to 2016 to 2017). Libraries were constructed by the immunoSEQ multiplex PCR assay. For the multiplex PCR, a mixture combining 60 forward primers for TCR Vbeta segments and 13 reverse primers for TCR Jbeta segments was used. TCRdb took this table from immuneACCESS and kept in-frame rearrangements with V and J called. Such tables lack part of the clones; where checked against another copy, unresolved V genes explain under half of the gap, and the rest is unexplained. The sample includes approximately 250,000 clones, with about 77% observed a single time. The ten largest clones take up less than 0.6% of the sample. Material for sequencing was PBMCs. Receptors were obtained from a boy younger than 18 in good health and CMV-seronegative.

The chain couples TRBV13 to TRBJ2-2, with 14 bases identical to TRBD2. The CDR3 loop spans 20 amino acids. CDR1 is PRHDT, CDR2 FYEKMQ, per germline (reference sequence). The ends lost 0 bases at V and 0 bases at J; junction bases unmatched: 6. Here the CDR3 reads CASSLGWMTSGRANTGELFF. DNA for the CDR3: TGTGCCAGCAGCTTAGGCTGGATGACTAGCGGGAGGGCGAACACCGGGGAGCTGTTTTTT.

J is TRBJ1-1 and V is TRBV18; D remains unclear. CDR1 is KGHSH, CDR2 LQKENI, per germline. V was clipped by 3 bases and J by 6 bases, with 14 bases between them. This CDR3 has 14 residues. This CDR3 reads CASSPIREYPEAFF. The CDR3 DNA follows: TGTGCCAGCTCACCTATCCGGGAATATCCTGAAGCTTTCTTT.

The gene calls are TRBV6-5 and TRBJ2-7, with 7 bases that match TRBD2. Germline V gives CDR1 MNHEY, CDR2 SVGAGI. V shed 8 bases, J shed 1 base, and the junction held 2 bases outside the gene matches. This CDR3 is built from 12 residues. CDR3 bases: TGTGCCAGCGGGCGGGAGTCCTACGAGCAGTACTTC. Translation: CASGRESYEQYF.

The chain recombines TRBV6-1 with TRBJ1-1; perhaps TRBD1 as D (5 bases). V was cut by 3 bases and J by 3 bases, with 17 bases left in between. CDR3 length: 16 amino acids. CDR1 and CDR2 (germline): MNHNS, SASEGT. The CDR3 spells CASSDMAGTWDTEAFF. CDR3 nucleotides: TGTGCCAGCAGTGATATGGCAGGGACTTGGGACACTGAAGCTTTCTTT.

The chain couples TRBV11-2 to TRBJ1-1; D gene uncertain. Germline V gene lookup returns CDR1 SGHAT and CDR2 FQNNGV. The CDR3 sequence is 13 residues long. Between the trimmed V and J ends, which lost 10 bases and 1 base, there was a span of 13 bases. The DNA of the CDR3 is TGTGCCACCTCAATCGGTCAGAACACTGAAGCTTTCTTT. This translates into CATSIGQNTEAFF.

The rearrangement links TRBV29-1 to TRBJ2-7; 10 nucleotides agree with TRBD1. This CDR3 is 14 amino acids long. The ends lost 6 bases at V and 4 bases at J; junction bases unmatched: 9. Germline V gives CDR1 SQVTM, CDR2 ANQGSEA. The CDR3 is CSVWDRGKAYEQYF. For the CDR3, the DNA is TGCAGCGTGTGGGACAGGGGTAAAGCATACGAGCAGTACTTC.

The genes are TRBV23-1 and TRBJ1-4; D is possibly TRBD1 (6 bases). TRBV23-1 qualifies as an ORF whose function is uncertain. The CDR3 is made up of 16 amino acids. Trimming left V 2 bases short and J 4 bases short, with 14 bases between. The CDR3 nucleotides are TGCGCCAGCAGTCAACCGCGCGGGGGCTTTAATGAAAAACTGTTTTTT. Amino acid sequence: CASSQPRGGFNEKLFF.

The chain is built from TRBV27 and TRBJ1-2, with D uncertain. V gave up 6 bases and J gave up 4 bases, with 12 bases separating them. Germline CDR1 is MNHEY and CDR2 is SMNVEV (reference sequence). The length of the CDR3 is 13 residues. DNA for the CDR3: TGTGCCAGCAGCTTAATCGCCGGCTATGGCTACACCTTC. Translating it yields CASSLIAGYGYTF.